This T cell receptor (beta chain) comes out of a study of control samples from healthy donors and cancer patients. Some clones are missing from TCRdb's copy, which holds only in-frame ones; the method was immunoSEQ multiplex PCR. There are more than 85,000 clones in the sample; 83% occur only once, and about 12% lies in the top ten. The CDR3 runs 15 residues. Germline V CDR1 and CDR2: SGHAT, FQNNGV. Trimming stripped 3 bases from V and 0 bases from J, with 9 bases between. The receptor's source is a woman aged 45-65 years in good health. The chain joins TRBV11-2 to TRBJ1-5; D is undetermined. The material sequenced was blood. CDR3 nucleotide sequence: TGTGCCAGCAGCTTGGGCACTTCTAGCAATCAGCCCCAGCATTTT. This encodes CASSLGTSSNQPQHF.